This entry features one T cell receptor beta chain sequence. The sample is drawn from a study of blood T cells in healthy people across ages. CDR3 length: 15 residues. Peripheral blood was drawn, around 9.3 milliliters per donor. Alongside a J-beta primer mix, a sample-barcoded 5' primer served in a second PCR lasting about 7 to 12 cycles. In TCRdb, the 5' RACE reads were re-called with MiXCR into one record per CDR3 protein. In the table there are over 950,000 distinct CDR3 sequences, roughly 51% of which are singletons. The source material was blood. The receptor was derived from a woman aged 55-75 years in good health. The chain links TRBV21-1 to TRBJ2-7; the D call in the table, TRBD1, was not verified against the DNA. TRBV21-1 is classified as a pseudogene. CDR3 protein: CASRTGADSSYEQYF. The CDR3 DNA reads as TGTGCCAGCAGAACAGGAGCGGATAGCTCCTACGAGCAGTACTTC.